What follows describes a single T cell receptor beta chain. What it binds is unknown. The data are from a study of shared clonotypes between healthy human individuals. Study-level results: Naive CD4 clonotypes were shared across a few donors at roughly 5.3%. What naive subsets generally showed was a larger estimated richness than memory subsets showed. Sequencing depth was a factor that was expected to affect clonotype sharing among donors.

Caucasian adults residing in Nashville, Tennessee made up all the donors. The repertoire was sequenced with immunoSEQ multiplex PCR; TCRdb's copy has only in-frame clones and lacks some. The sample has fewer than 400,000 clones, around 72% seen once. Trimming removed 0 bases at V and 0 bases at J, with 9 bases between. Germline V gene sequence: CDR1 SGDLS, CDR2 YYNGEE. The CDR3 is 16 amino acids. The sequence derives from a man aged 30 to 45 in good health. This chain uses TRBV9 with TRBJ2-2; D might be TRBD1 or TRBD2, each matching 5 bases. Sequenced input: memory CD4+ T cells sorted from blood. Subset of the sample: CD45RA-negative fraction. This CDR3 reads CASSVAGGANTGELFF. The CDR3 bases are TGTGCCAGCAGCGTAGCTGGGGGTGCGAACACCGGGGAGCTGTTTTTT.